These 3 T cell receptor beta chains were all obtained from the same sample, sequenced in a study of cytomegalovirus exposure and HLA in healthy donors. The PCR made use of 60 Vbeta and 13 Jbeta primers. The repertoire was sequenced with immunoSEQ multiplex PCR; TCRdb's copy has only in-frame clones and lacks some. The sample has 200,000 to 250,000 clones, about 89% seen once. Sequenced input: PBMCs. These receptors all come from a woman between 18 and 29 years old in good health and CMV-seronegative.

To note about this clone: Other DNA sequences in this specimen translate into the identical CDR3. The chain joins TRBV18 to TRBJ2-2; D is perhaps TRBD1 (6 bases). The CDR3 is made up of 13 amino acids. V was pared by 2 bases and J by 5 bases, with 6 bases between. The germline gives CDR1 KGHSH, CDR2 LQKENI. The CDR3 sequence: CASSPDRTGELFF. The CDR3 DNA reads as TGTGCCAGCTCACCAGACAGGACCGGGGAGCTGTTTTTT.

This chain connects TRBV6-4 to TRBJ2-5; the D is unclear. Germline lookup yields CDR1 MRHNA and CDR2 SNTAGT. This CDR3 is 16 amino acids long. V lost 1 base and J lost 2, with 14 bases in between. The CDR3 region has the DNA TGTGCCAGCAGTGACTTGGGTAGCAGCTATCAAGAGACCCAGTACTTC. Translation gives CASSDLGSSYQETQYF.

The CDR3, as DNA: TGTGCCAGCAGCTTCTGGACAGGGGGTGAAAAACTGTTTTTT. This gives the protein CASSFWTGGEKLFF. This chain links TRBV5-5 with TRBJ1-4; TRBD1 agrees at 10 bases. Germline-derived CDR1 and CDR2 are SGHKS and YYEKEE (reference sequence). The J segment lost 7 bases and the V segment lost 2 bases, leaving 2 bases of the junction unmatched. The length of the CDR3 is 14 residues.